This T cell receptor beta chain originates from a study of CXCR3-negative and CXCR3-positive naive CD8 T cells. Germline values: CDR1 KGHSH, CDR2 LQKENI. This CDR3 has 13 residues. Note on this clonotype: Its specificity is unknown.

General study points: Hydrophobicity of TRB CDR3s was greater in CXCR3-positive naive cells than in CXCR3-negative naive cells. Comparably high diversity was seen in both naive subsets, and much lower diversity in memory CD8+ cells.

cDNA libraries for TRB were generated by 5' RACE incorporating UMI labels. With the 5' RACE reads reprocessed, TCRdb shows one record per CDR3 protein and no DNA. The sample's table shows over 70,000 distinct CDR3 sequences. Naive CD8+ T cells had a CD45RO-CCR7+CD27+CD95- phenotype. The clonotype originates from a human donor in good health. Some clones in this sample may be carry-over from other donors' samples. V usage is TRBV18 and J usage is TRBJ2-7; there is no DNA to check the TCRdb D call of TRBD1. Sequences were obtained from naive CXCR3+ CD8+ T cells from blood. Documented subset: CD45RO-CCR7+CD27+CD95- naive CD8+ T cells expressing CXCR3 (TNR3+). CDR3 in amino acids: CASAGTPDYEQYF.